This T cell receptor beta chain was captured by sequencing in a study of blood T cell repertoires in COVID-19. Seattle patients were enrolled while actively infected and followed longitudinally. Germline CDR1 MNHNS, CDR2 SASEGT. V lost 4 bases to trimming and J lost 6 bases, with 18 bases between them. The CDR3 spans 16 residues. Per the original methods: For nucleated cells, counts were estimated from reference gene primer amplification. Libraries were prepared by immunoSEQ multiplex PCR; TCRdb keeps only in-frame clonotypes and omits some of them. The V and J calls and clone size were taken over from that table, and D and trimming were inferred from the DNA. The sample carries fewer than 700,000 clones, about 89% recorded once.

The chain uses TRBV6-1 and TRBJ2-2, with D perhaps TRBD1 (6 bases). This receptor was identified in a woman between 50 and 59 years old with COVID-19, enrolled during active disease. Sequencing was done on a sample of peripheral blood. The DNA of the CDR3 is TGTGCCAGCAGTGTCCGACAGGTGTATGAGGCCGGGGAGCTGTTTTTT. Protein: CASSVRQVYEAGELFF.